Included here is one TCR beta chain sequence, with context. Antigen specificity is unknown. V lost 4 bases and J lost 9; bases outside the gene matches: 7. CDR1 SGHRS and CDR2 YFSETQ come from the germline V gene. CDR3 length: 15 amino acids. The source of the sample is a study of cytomegalovirus exposure and HLA in healthy donors. Whole-study results and caveats: Cytomegalovirus-associated status was assigned to some 160 TCR beta chains. Usually a TCR sequence was rare, but some public TCRs were found in many donors.

Only in-frame clones appear in the TCRdb table, and some are missing; sequencing was by immunoSEQ multiplex PCR. This table holds under 250,000 clones, around nine tenths found once. The receptor was isolated from a young man in good health and CMV-seronegative. The sample comprised PBMCs. The chain couples TRBV5-1 to TRBJ2-1; 13 nucleotides match TRBD2. Written as DNA, the CDR3 is TGCGCCAGCAGCCCCCGACTAGCGGGAGGCGGTGAGCAGTTCTTC. Protein product: CASSPRLAGGGEQFF.